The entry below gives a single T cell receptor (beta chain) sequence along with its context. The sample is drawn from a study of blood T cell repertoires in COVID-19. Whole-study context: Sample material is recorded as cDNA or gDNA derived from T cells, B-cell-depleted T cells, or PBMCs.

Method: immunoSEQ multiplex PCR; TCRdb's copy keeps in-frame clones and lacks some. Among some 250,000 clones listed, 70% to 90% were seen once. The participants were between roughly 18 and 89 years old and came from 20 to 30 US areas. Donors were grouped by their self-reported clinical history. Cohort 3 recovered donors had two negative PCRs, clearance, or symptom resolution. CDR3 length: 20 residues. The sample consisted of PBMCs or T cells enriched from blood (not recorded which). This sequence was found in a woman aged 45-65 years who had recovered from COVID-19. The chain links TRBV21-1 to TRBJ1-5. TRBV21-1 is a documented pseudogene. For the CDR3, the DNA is TGTGCCAGCAGCCCCCGTATGCGGGAACTCAAGGAATATAGCAATCAGCCCCAGCATTTT. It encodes CASSPRMRELKEYSNQPQHF.